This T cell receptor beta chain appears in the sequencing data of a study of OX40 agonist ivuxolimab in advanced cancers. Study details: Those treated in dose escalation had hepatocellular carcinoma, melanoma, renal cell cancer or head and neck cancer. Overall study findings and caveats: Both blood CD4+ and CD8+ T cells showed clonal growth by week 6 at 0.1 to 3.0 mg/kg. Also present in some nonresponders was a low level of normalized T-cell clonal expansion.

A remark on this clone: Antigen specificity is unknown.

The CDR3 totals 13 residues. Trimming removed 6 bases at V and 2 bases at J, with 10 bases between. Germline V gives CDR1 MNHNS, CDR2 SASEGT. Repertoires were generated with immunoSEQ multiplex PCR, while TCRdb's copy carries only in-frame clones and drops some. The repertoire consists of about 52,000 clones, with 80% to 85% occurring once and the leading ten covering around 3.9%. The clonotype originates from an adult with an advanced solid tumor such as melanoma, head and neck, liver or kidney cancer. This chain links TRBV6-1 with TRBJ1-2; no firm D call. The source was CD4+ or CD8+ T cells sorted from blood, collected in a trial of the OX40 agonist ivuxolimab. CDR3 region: CASRLDENYGYTF. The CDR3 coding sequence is TGTGCCAGCAGATTGGATGAAAACTATGGCTACACCTTC.